The TCR beta chain described here comes from a study of blood T cell repertoires in COVID-19. Study at large: Whether acute or convalescent, the COVID-19 samples came from the United States, Italy and Spain. T cells, B-cell-depleted T cells, or PBMCs supplied cDNA or gDNA.

As processed by the authors: Counts of nucleated cells, estimated from reference gene primer amplification, were obtained. The data were produced by immunoSEQ multiplex PCR, yet TCRdb's version contains in-frame clones alone and is incomplete. That table furnishes V, J and clone size, whereas the DNA furnished D and trimming. The repertoire has roughly 250,000 clones, approximately 78% of them found once; the top ten carry under 15%. Germline V gene lookup returns CDR1 SNHLY and CDR2 FYNNEI. The J segment lost 0 bases and the V segment lost 4 bases, leaving 0 bases of the junction unmatched. The CDR3 has 14 amino acids.

The sequence came from a woman aged 60-75 years with active or convalescent COVID-19. Sequences were obtained from peripheral blood. The chain combines TRBV2 with TRBJ1-2; 9 bases agree with TRBD1. CDR3 in DNA: TGTGCCAGCAGTGGACAGGGGGCTAACTATGGCTACACCTTC. The encoded protein is CASSGQGANYGYTF.